One and the same sample provided the 24 T cell receptor beta chains below, sequenced in a study of post-analysis software for immune sequencing data. Carried by the TCR beta cDNA libraries were unique molecular identifiers. Each CDR3 protein is one row after TCRdb ran MiXCR on the PCR reads. The sample yields roughly 800,000 distinct CDR3 sequences, roughly 50% seen once. Which antigens these TCRs recognize remains unknown. Notes on the study in general: Patients showed TRBV5-6, TRBV5-1 and TRBV20-1 among several TRBV segments more frequent than in controls.

Sequenced: blood. These TCRs come from a girl aged 10 to 17 with multiple sclerosis.

The chain couples TRBV6-1 to TRBJ2-3; 7 bases line up with TRBD1. The germline gives CDR1 MNHNS, CDR2 SASEGT. This CDR3 is 15 amino acids long. After removal of 6 bases from V and 7 bases from J, the junction contained 13 bases not matched to a gene. This chain's CDR3 is CASRRPGQKSHTQYF. Here the CDR3 DNA reads TGTGCCAGCAGGCGACCGGGACAGAAAAGTCATACGCAGTATTTT.

The chain is built from TRBV7-9 and TRBJ2-1, with 8 bases identical to TRBD2. In germline, CDR1 is SEHNR, CDR2 FQNEAQ (reference sequence). CDR3 length equals 13 residues. V gave up 5 bases and J gave up 10 bases; unmatched junction bases: 7. CDR3 loop: CASSQLAGGEQFF. In nucleotides, the CDR3 is TGTGCCAGCAGCCAACTTGCGGGAGGAGAGCAGTTCTTC.

The chain employs TRBV29-1 and TRBJ2-1; possibly TRBD2 for D (6 bases). The CDR3 sequence is 18 residues long. The germline gives CDR1 SQVTM, CDR2 ANQGSEA. V was clipped by 0 bases and J by 0 bases, with 18 bases between them. CDR3 protein: CSVEERWLGSGSYNEQFF. In DNA, the CDR3 is TGCAGCGTTGAAGAGAGATGGTTGGGTAGCGGCTCCTACAATGAGCAGTTCTTC.

The chain uses TRBV5-5 and TRBJ2-7; D might be TRBD2 (5 bases). Germline-derived CDR1 and CDR2 are SGHKS and YYEKEE (reference sequence). Trimming pared 4 bases from V and 6 bases from J, leaving 14 bases between. The CDR3 is 13 residues long. The CDR3 coding sequence is TGTGCCAGCAGCGCCGCGAGGGCCTGCGAGCAGTACTTC. It is translated as CASSAARACEQYF.

This clonotype has a handful of counts. The rearrangement uses TRBV12-3 or TRBV12-4 and TRBJ1-6; D is unresolved. V was cut by 1 base and J by 9 bases, with 4 bases left in between. The CDR3 contains 12 residues. CDR3 coding DNA: TGTGCCAGCAGTTTAGGTGCTTCACCCCTCCACTTT. Translated: CASSLGASPLHF.

The gene calls are TRBV11-2 and TRBJ1-5; the D gene is possibly TRBD1 (5 bases). V gave up 2 bases and J gave up 5 bases, with 34 bases separating them. This CDR3 is built from 22 residues. Germline loops: CDR1 SGHAT, CDR2 FQNNGV. The CDR3 region is CASSLTPSNRDAITRLHQPQHF. The CDR3 DNA reads as TGTGCCAGCAGCTTAACCCCATCCAACCGGGACGCTATTACCCGGCTTCATCAGCCCCAGCATTTT. Variable domain in full (rest from reference TRBV11-2 and TRBJ1-5): EAGVAQSPRYKIIEKRQSVAFWCNPISGHATLYWYQQILGQGPKLLIQFQNNGVVDDSQLPKDRFSAERLKGVDSTLKIQPAKLEDSAVYLCASSLTPSNRDAITRLHQPQHFGDGTRLSIL.

This clonotype was observed a few times. The chain links TRBV5-4 to TRBJ1-2; perhaps TRBD1 as D (6 bases). The CDR3 is 16 amino acids. V shed 0 bases and J shed 6 bases, with 18 bases lying between them. Germline assignment: CDR1 SGHNT and CDR2 YYREEE (reference sequence). CDR3 protein: CASSLGGSGTPDGYTF. CDR3 in DNA: TGTGCCAGCAGCTTGGGGGGAAGCGGGACACCCGATGGCTACACCTTC.

The genes are TRBV7-9 and TRBJ2-7, with 9 nucleotides matching TRBD1. CDR3 size: 16 residues. Trimming at V came to 4 bases and at J to 2 bases, leaving 9 bases not matched to a gene. From germline, CDR1 is SEHNR and CDR2 FQNEAQ (reference sequence). The CDR3: CASSSPRQGVPYEQYF. DNA of the CDR3: TGTGCCAGCAGCTCACCGAGACAGGGGGTTCCCTACGAGCAGTACTTC.

This clonotype was found a few times. The rearrangement uses TRBV7-2 and TRBJ2-7; possible D gene TRBD1, 5 bases. The germline gives CDR1 SGHTA, CDR2 FQGNSA. V was cut by 6 bases and J by 5 bases, with 14 bases left in between. The CDR3 is made up of 13 amino acids. The CDR3 DNA follows: TGTGCCAGCAGGGATCAGGGTTCCCACGAGCAGTACTTC. Its protein product is CASRDQGSHEQYF.

This chain connects TRBV20-1 to TRBJ2-7, with D possibly matching TRBD1 (5 bases). The CDR3 has 12 residues. V was pared by 0 bases and J by 7 bases, with 10 bases between. Germline V CDR1 and CDR2: DFQATT, SNEGSKA (reference sequence). The CDR3 reads CSAREAGREQYF. As DNA, the CDR3 is TGCAGTGCTAGAGAGGCAGGGCGGGAGCAGTACTTC.

This sequence joins TRBV5-1 and TRBJ2-1, with D possibly being TRBD2 (5 bases). The germline gives CDR1 SGHRS, CDR2 YFSETQ. The ends were cut back, 4 bases at V and 5 bases at J, with 16 bases in the middle. This CDR3 region has 15 residues. The CDR3 loop is CASSGGRLRDNEQFF. The CDR3, as DNA: TGCGCCAGCAGCGGAGGACGATTACGGGACAATGAGCAGTTCTTC. The full variable domain, in which reference TRBV5-1 and TRBJ2-1 provide the parts outside the CDR3, is KAGVTQTPRYLIKTRGQQVTLSCSPISGHRSVSWYQQTPGQGLQFLFEYFSETQRNKGNFPGRFSGRQFSNSRSEMNVSTLELGDSALYLCASSGGRLRDNEQFFGPGTRLTVL.

The rearrangement uses TRBV3-1 and TRBJ2-5; a possible D gene is TRBD2 (6 bases). The CDR3 is 16 amino acids. The germline V and J ends were trimmed by 1 base and 11 bases, with 23 bases remaining between them. Germline V lookup: CDR1 LGHDT, CDR2 YNNKEL (reference sequence). DNA for the CDR3: TGTGCCAGCAGCCAAGCATCGCTAGTGGGATGGAGGGAGCAGTACTTC. Amino acid sequence: CASSQASLVGWREQYF.

The chain has TRBV3-1 and TRBJ2-7; D is tentatively TRBD1 or TRBD2 (6 bases each). Germline V gives CDR1 LGHDT, CDR2 YNNKEL (reference sequence). V was pared by 0 bases and J by 11 bases, with 14 bases between. CDR3 size: 13 residues. For the CDR3, the DNA is TGTGCCAGCAGCCAAGAGCGGGGACATGAGAAGTACTTC. Translating it yields CASSQERGHEKYF.

The chain links TRBV2 to TRBJ2-4, with D tentatively TRBD1 (5 bases). The CDR3 is 18 residues long. Germline CDR1 SNHLY, CDR2 FYNNEI. The V end was cut by 2 bases, the J end by 0 bases, with 17 bases between. CDR3 DNA sequence: TGTGCCAGCAGTGAAATGTCAGGGTGGCCCAGAGCCAAAAACATTCAGTACTTC. This translates into CASSEMSGWPRAKNIQYF.

This clonotype was found once. The CDR3: CASSPQMSGQGGYGYTF. Written as DNA, the CDR3 is TGTGCCAGCTCACCACAAATGTCGGGACAGGGGGGCTATGGCTACACCTTC. The J gene is TRBJ1-2, the V gene TRBV18; 11 bases map to TRBD1. The CDR3 sequence is 17 residues long. Germline loops: CDR1 KGHSH, CDR2 LQKENI. Germline trimming cut 1 base from V and 4 bases from J; bases unmatched to any gene: 8.

The V gene is TRBV10-3, the J gene TRBJ2-7, with a weak D call TRBD2 (5 bases). Trimming pared 9 bases from V and 0 bases from J, leaving 9 bases between. The CDR3 is 12 residues long. In germline, CDR1 is ENHRY, CDR2 SYGVKD. The CDR3 protein is CAIAERSYEQYF. CDR3 bases: TGTGCCATAGCGGAACGCTCCTACGAGCAGTACTTC.

This clonotype was picked up a small number of times. The J gene is TRBJ1-5, the V gene TRBV12-5; no reliable D call. Germline CDR1 is LGHNT and CDR2 is FRNRAP. The CDR3 has 13 amino acids. The germline V and J ends were trimmed by 7 bases and 4 bases, with 11 bases remaining between them. The CDR3 DNA follows: TGTGCTAGTGTTGAGACACCTAATCAGCCCCAGCATTTT. Protein product: CASVETPNQPQHF.

The chain recombines TRBV20-1 with TRBJ2-7, with D uncertain. Trimming took 3 bases from V and 3 from J, leaving 12 bases between them. Germline V gives CDR1 DFQATT, CDR2 SNEGSKA (reference sequence). The CDR3 sequence is 13 residues long. CDR3 DNA: TGCAGTGCTAGCAAAGTAGGAGTCTACGAGCAGTACTTC. Protein sequence: CSASKVGVYEQYF.

This clonotype was observed a single time. The rearrangement links TRBV5-1 to TRBJ1-1; 7 bases align to TRBD1. This CDR3 contains 14 residues. Per germline, CDR1 SGHRS and CDR2 YFSETQ. V dropped 0 bases and J dropped 4; count of bases not matched to a gene: 3. CDR3 nucleotides: TGCGCCAGCAGCTTGGAGGCAGGGGGCACTGAAGCTTTCTTT. This encodes CASSLEAGGTEAFF.

This clonotype was observed a handful of times. The chain has TRBV7-2 and TRBJ2-7; TRBD2 agrees at 8 bases. With V trimmed by 5 bases and J by 3 bases, 6 bases remained unmatched. The CDR3 is made up of 14 amino acids. Germline CDR1 SGHTA, CDR2 FQGNSA. CDR3 sequence reads: CASSAAGESYEQYF. The CDR3 nucleotides read TGTGCCAGCAGCGCAGCGGGAGAGAGCTACGAGCAGTACTTC.

The gene calls are TRBV10-3 and TRBJ2-5; D possibly corresponds to TRBD1 (6 bases). Germline V gene sequence: CDR1 ENHRY, CDR2 SYGVKD. V lost 3 bases and J 1 base, leaving 24 bases between the germline ends. This CDR3 spans 19 amino acids. CDR3 protein: CAISDQRPGAGESQETQYF. In nucleotides, the CDR3 is TGTGCCATCAGTGATCAACGACCAGGGGCCGGGGAGTCCCAAGAGACCCAGTACTTC.

CDR3 protein: CSVAVPGKEQFF. CDR3 bases: TGCAGCGTAGCCGTACCGGGGAAAGAGCAGTTCTTC. The chain joins TRBV29-1 to TRBJ2-1; tentative D call: TRBD2 (5 bases). CDR1 SQVTM and CDR2 ANQGSEA come from the germline V gene. The V and J ends lost 6 bases and 10 bases respectively, with 16 bases between them. The CDR3 runs to 12 residues.

The V call is TRBV29-1, the J call TRBJ2-4; 9 bases are shared with TRBD1. Looked up from germline, CDR1 is SQVTM and CDR2 is ANQGSEA. The V and J ends lost 4 bases and 2 bases, in that order; junction bases with no gene match: 3. The CDR3 spans 14 residues. The CDR3 sequence is CSVGTGVPKNIQYF. The CDR3 region has the DNA TGCAGCGTTGGGACAGGGGTCCCCAAAAACATTCAGTACTTC.

The V gene is TRBV30, the J gene TRBJ2-5; D is uncertain. The last part of the DNA fits TRBJ2-7 better; the J call may be wrong. Germline values: CDR1 GTSNPN, CDR2 SVGIG (reference sequence). The CDR3 spans 12 residues. CDR3 region: CAWGIGAYEQYF. CDR3 nucleotide sequence: TGTGCCTGGGGGATTGGGGCCTACGAGCAGTACTTC.